The 20 T cell receptor beta chains given below trace back to one sample, sequenced in a study of shared clonotypes between healthy human individuals. Clones were read by immunoSEQ multiplex PCR, and TCRdb kept only the in-frame ones, dropping some. The sample records around 450,000 clones, 70% to 80% being singletons. The sequenced sample consisted of PBMCs. These TCRs come from a woman aged 40 to 55 in good health. Some clones in this sample may be carry-over from other donors' samples.

The J gene is TRBJ2-7, the V gene TRBV18; 13 nucleotides agree with TRBD2. The junction had 5 bases not matched to a gene; V was cut back by 6 bases and J by 3 bases. Looked up from germline, CDR1 is KGHSH and CDR2 is LQKENI. The CDR3 is 15 residues long. CDR3 DNA sequence: TGTGCCAGCTCTCGTCGACTAGCGGGAGGCTACGAGCAGTACTTC. It translates to CASSRRLAGGYEQYF. Variable domain in full (rest from reference TRBV18 and TRBJ2-7): NAGVMQNPRHLVRRRGQEARLRCSPMKGHSHVYWYRQLPEEGLKFMVYLQKENIIDESGMPKERFSAEFPKEGPSILRIQQVVRGDSAAYFCASSRRLAGGYEQYFGPGTRLTVT.

The rearrangement links TRBV14 to TRBJ2-5; 11 bases align to TRBD1. CDR1 and CDR2 (germline): SGHDN, FVKESK. J gave up 5 bases and V 4 bases, and 9 bases lay outside the gene matches. The CDR3 contains 16 residues. The CDR3 nucleotides are TGTGCCAGCAGCCCTTGGACAGGGGGCAGCTTGGAGACCCAGTACTTC. This translates into CASSPWTGGSLETQYF.

V gene TRBV30 combines with J gene TRBJ1-2; D perhaps matches TRBD1 (5 bases). Deletions cut 5 bases from V and 7 bases from J, with 11 bases between. This CDR3 has 11 amino acids. Germline values: CDR1 GTSNPN, CDR2 SVGIG (reference sequence). CDR3 DNA sequence: TGTGCCTGGCGCCTGGGGGGTGGCTACACCTTC. Residues: CAWRLGGGYTF.

The gene calls are TRBV28 and TRBJ2-7; perhaps D is TRBD1 or TRBD2 (5 bases each). This CDR3 spans 20 amino acids. V was cut by 2 bases and J by 2 bases, with 28 bases left in between. The germline V gene encodes CDR1 MDHEN and CDR2 SYDVKM. CDR3 region: CASSLEFGATHRRVTYEQYF. CDR3 nucleotide sequence: TGTGCCAGCAGTTTAGAATTCGGGGCCACCCACCGACGGGTAACCTACGAGCAGTACTTC.

The chain links TRBV9 to TRBJ1-2; D not resolved. The CDR3 contains 10 residues. The V end was cut by 7 bases, the J end by 4 bases, with 5 bases between. CDR1 is SGDLS, CDR2 YYNGEE, per germline. This CDR3 reads CASGIYGYTF. CDR3 bases: TGTGCCAGCGGTATCTATGGCTACACCTTC.

CDR3 loop: CAIRKGQAGSTDTQYF. For the CDR3, the DNA is TGTGCCATCAGGAAAGGACAGGCGGGAAGCACAGATACGCAGTATTTT. The V gene is TRBV10-3, the J gene TRBJ2-3, with D possibly being TRBD1 (7 bases). Deletions cut 6 bases from V and 0 bases from J, with 16 bases between. CDR1 is ENHRY and CDR2 is SYGVKD in the germline V gene. The CDR3 extends over 16 amino acids.

The chain joins TRBV9 to TRBJ1-1; no reliable D call. The CDR3 spans 15 residues. Germline assignment: CDR1 SGDLS and CDR2 YYNGEE. V dropped 4 bases and J dropped 4 bases, with 17 bases sitting between them. The CDR3 reads CASSRTGSSGTEAFF. CDR3 in DNA: TGTGCCAGCAGCCGCACGGGAAGTTCGGGCACTGAAGCTTTCTTT.

This chain joins TRBV21-1 and TRBJ2-1; TRBD2, the D gene given by the table, was not confirmed from the DNA. TRBV21-1 constitutes a pseudogene. The CDR3 contains 18 residues. CDR3 bases: TGTGCCTCAACCCCTATTTCCCTAGCGGGAGGGCGCAACAATGAGCAGTTCTTC. It encodes CASTPISLAGGRNNEQFF.

This clone was observed a single time. The chain carries TRBV28 and TRBJ1-1; possibly TRBD1 for D (5 bases). This CDR3 has 14 amino acids. Trimming cost V 0 bases and J 1 base, with 6 bases left between them. Germline CDR1 reads MDHEN; CDR2 reads SYDVKM. The DNA for the CDR3 is TGTGCCAGCAGTTTATGGCAGGGGAACACTGAAGCTTTCTTT. Translated: CASSLWQGNTEAFF.

The chain has TRBV7-9 and TRBJ2-7, with D possibly TRBD2 on 5 matching bases. CDR3 length: 14 amino acids. Trimming took 1 base from V and 5 from J, leaving 12 bases between them. CDR1 SEHNR and CDR2 FQNEAQ come from the germline V gene (reference sequence). The CDR3 nucleotides read TGTGCCAGCAGCTTAGGAGGGCCGATCCACGAGCAGTACTTC. Encoded protein: CASSLGGPIHEQYF.

V usage is TRBV19 and J usage is TRBJ2-5; 7 bases are shared with TRBD2. The V gene's germline CDR1 is LNHDA and CDR2 SQIVND (reference sequence). Losses at the gene ends were 4 bases for V and 5 bases for J; bases not matched to a gene: 10. The CDR3 length is 15 residues. CDR3 region: CASSRYSSGKETQYF. CDR3 bases: TGTGCCAGTAGTAGATACTCAAGCGGGAAGGAGACCCAGTACTTC.

The rearrangement joins TRBV5-4 to TRBJ2-7; weak D call: TRBD2 (5 bases). CDR1 and CDR2 (germline): SGHNT, YYREEE (reference sequence). The V end lost 0 bases, the J end lost 5 bases, and 9 bases lay between the germline ends. The CDR3 sequence is 13 residues long. CDR3 sequence: CASSLASGNEQYF. The CDR3, as DNA: TGTGCCAGCAGCTTGGCCTCCGGGAACGAGCAGTACTTC.

The chain recombines TRBV5-1 with TRBJ2-2, with TRBD1 matching 8 bases. Germline assignment: CDR1 SGHRS and CDR2 YFSETQ. V was clipped by 0 bases and J by 5 bases; unmatched bases: 0. CDR3 size: 14 residues. CDR3 sequence reads: CASSLDRGTGELFF. In DNA, the CDR3 is TGCGCCAGCAGCTTGGACAGGGGGACCGGGGAGCTGTTTTTT.

The V and J genes are TRBV28 and TRBJ1-3, with a possible D match to TRBD1 (5 bases). This CDR3 comprises 15 residues. Germline CDR1 MDHEN, CDR2 SYDVKM. The V gene lost 6 bases and the J gene lost 0 bases, with 12 bases spanning the gap. For the CDR3, the DNA is TGTGCCAGCAGAACAGGTGATTTCTCTGGAAACACCATATATTTT. It translates to CASRTGDFSGNTIYF.

This chain uses TRBV15 with TRBJ2-3, with D possibly being TRBD1 or TRBD2 (6 bases each). This CDR3 is 13 amino acids long. Per germline, CDR1 LNHNV and CDR2 YYDKDF (reference sequence). V shed 0 bases and J shed 10 bases, with 11 bases lying between them. The CDR3 loop reads CATSRDSRGAQYF. The CDR3 DNA reads as TGTGCCACCAGCAGAGATTCGAGGGGGGCGCAGTATTTT.

This chain links TRBV7-3 with TRBJ1-3, with a possible D match to TRBD1 (5 bases). V dropped 8 bases and J dropped 4 bases, with 12 bases sitting between them. The germline gives CDR1 SGHTA, CDR2 FQGTGA. The CDR3 runs to 13 residues. CDR3 region: CASQRDGGNTIYF. The CDR3 nucleotides read TGTGCCAGCCAGCGGGACGGCGGAAACACCATATATTTT.

This chain connects TRBV2 to TRBJ2-3; TRBD2 aligns across 10 bases. The CDR3 runs to 15 residues. Germline V gene data show CDR1 as SNHLY and CDR2 as FYNNEI. V was clipped by 0 bases and J by 11 bases; unmatched bases: 8. The CDR3 here is CASSEAPLAGVMQYF. The CDR3 bases are TGTGCCAGCAGTGAAGCGCCTCTAGCGGGAGTAATGCAGTATTTT.

The chain has TRBV28 and TRBJ2-7; D perhaps matches TRBD1 (5 bases). Trimming stripped 5 bases from V and 6 bases from J, with 14 bases between. The germline V gene has CDR1 MDHEN and CDR2 SYDVKM. CDR3 size: 13 residues. The CDR3 loop reads CASSQGWGREQYF. CDR3 DNA sequence: TGTGCCAGCAGTCAGGGCTGGGGTCGCGAGCAGTACTTC.

As for this clone: Germline and junction disagree at one end, which may indicate a read error. The chain joins TRBV18 to TRBJ2-5, with 7 bases lining up with TRBD1. The CDR3 contains 15 residues. CDR1 KGHSH and CDR2 LQKENI come from the germline V gene. The CDR3 bases are TGTGCCAGCTCTCCACCTAAGACAGGGATGGAGACCCAGTACTTC. Translation: CASSPPKTGMETQYF.

This clone was detected only a few times. This rearrangement joins TRBV28 to TRBJ1-2, with 9 bases lining up with TRBD1. The CDR3 loop spans 16 amino acids. J gave up 4 bases and V 4 bases, and 10 bases lay outside the gene matches. Germline loops: CDR1 MDHEN, CDR2 SYDVKM. Written as DNA, the CDR3 is TGTGCCAGCAGTTCAAAGGGACAGGGTACCCCCTATGGCTACACCTTC. The encoded protein is CASSSKGQGTPYGYTF.